A selection of T cell receptor beta chains follows, all from one sample in a study of T-cell reconstitution after alpha-beta-depleted transplantation in children. MiXCR was run by TCRdb on the PCR reads, yielding one entry per CDR3 protein. This sample carries 73,000 or so distinct CDR3 sequences, approximately 4.4% of them seen once, and the ten largest clones take about 19%. Sequencing was performed on PBMCs, mostly from graft donor cells, taken 180 days after TCRalphabeta/CD19-depleted stem cell transplant. These receptors were obtained from a boy younger than two who had a stem cell transplant for acute myeloid leukemia, so the T cells may come from the graft donor. The CDR3 runs from the conserved cysteine through the conserved F or W. D genes are given only for firm matches. Expanded clones are given a class, and other clones once, few, many or no size at all.

TRBV7-9	TRBJ2-1	many	-	CASSLSGGLNEQFF	TGTGCCAGCAGCTTATCCGGGGGACTCAATGAGCAGTTCTTC
TRBV20-1	TRBJ1-2	many	-	CSASPPPYGYTF	TGCAGTGCTAGCCCTCCCCCCTATGGCTACACCTTC
TRBV7-9	TRBJ2-3	many	-	CASSSQDHQQYF	TGTGCCAGCAGTTCCCAGGATCACCAGCAGTATTTT
TRBV12-3/TRBV12-4	TRBJ2-1	-	TRBD2	CASDTSGGTPYNEQIF	TGTGCCAGCGACACTAGCGGGGGGACTCCCTACAATGAGCAGATCTTC
TRBV10-3	TRBJ2-1	many	TRBD1	CAISVQGQGAANEQFF	TGTGCCATCAGTGTACAAGGACAGGGGGCGGCCAATGAGCAGTTCTTC
TRBV20-1	TRBJ2-1	-	TRBD2	CSAKTSALFSSYNEQFF	TGCAGTGCGAAGACTAGCGCTCTTTTTAGCTCCTACAATGAGCAGTTCTTC
TRBV20-1	TRBJ2-1	many	TRBD2	CSARLRTSGGDPYNEQFF	TGCAGTGCTAGACTGCGGACTAGCGGGGGGGACCCCTACAATGAGCAGTTCTTC
TRBV9	TRBJ2-3	many	-	CASSVAGTVRTDTQYF	TGTGCCAGCAGCGTAGCAGGTACAGTTCGGACAGATACGCAGTATTTT
TRBV6-5	TRBJ2-4	many	-	CASGGETKNIQYF	TGTGCCAGCGGGGGCGAGACCAAAAACATTCAGTACTTC
TRBV12-3/TRBV12-4	TRBJ2-3	-	TRBD1	CAFSPPRDRGFPTDTQYF	TGTGCCTTCAGCCCTCCTCGGGACAGGGGGTTCCCCACAGATACGCAGTATTTT
TRBV4-1	TRBJ2-3	-	-	CASSQELRDATQYF	TGCGCCAGCAGCCAAGAGCTCAGGGATGCTACGCAGTATTTT
TRBV7-9	TRBJ2-1	many	TRBD2	CASSSSLALSSYNEQFF	TGTGCCAGCAGCTCCTCACTAGCGCTGAGCTCCTACAATGAGCAGTTCTTC
TRBV21-1	TRBJ2-2	many	-	CASSKVCGEGSNTGELFF	TGTGCCAGCAGCAAAGTCTGCGGGGAAGGATCGAACACCGGGGAGCTGTTTTTT
TRBV12-3/TRBV12-4	TRBJ2-5	many	-	CASTQGSSGQETQYF	TGTGCCAGCACGCAGGGGTCTAGCGGACAAGAGACCCAGTACTTC
TRBV7-9	TRBJ2-3	many	TRBD2	CASSTPTSGDTQYF	TGTGCCAGCAGCACACCGACTAGCGGAGATACGCAGTATTTT
TRBV7-2	TRBJ2-1	many	TRBD2	CASRLTGGPSEQFF	TGTGCCAGCAGGCTAACGGGGGGGCCGAGTGAGCAGTTCTTC
TRBV20-1	TRBJ2-5	many	-	CSASKETQYF	TGCAGTGCCTCTAAGGAGACCCAGTACTTC
TRBV4-3	TRBJ2-7	many	-	CASSQDSQGPSYEQYF	TGCGCCAGCAGCCAAGATTCGCAGGGGCCCTCCTACGAGCAGTACTTC
TRBV6-2/TRBV6-3	TRBJ2-3	many	-	CASSYGQETRTQYF	TGTGCCAGCAGTTACGGTCAAGAGACCCGGACGCAGTATTTT
TRBV5-1	TRBJ1-2	many	-	CASSLRQNYGYTF	TGCGCCAGCAGCTTAAGACAGAACTATGGCTACACCTTC
TRBV7-2	TRBJ1-5	many	-	CASSLVQALNQPQHF	TGTGCCAGCAGCTTAGTACAGGCTCTCAATCAGCCCCAGCATTTT
TRBV24-1	TRBJ2-1	many	-	CATSANPVSESSYNEQFF	TGTGCCACCAGTGCCAACCCGGTCTCAGAGAGCTCCTACAATGAGCAGTTCTTC
TRBV11-2	TRBJ2-1	many	-	CASSTPGNEQFF	TGTGCCAGCAGCACCCCAGGGAACGAGCAGTTCTTC
TRBV11-3	TRBJ2-2	many	TRBD2	CATGTRGGGELFF	TGTGCCACCGGGACTAGGGGTGGCGGGGAGCTGTTTTTT
TRBV4-1	TRBJ1-5	many	-	CASSFLGNQPQHF	TGCGCCAGCAGCTTCCTGGGTAATCAGCCCCAGCATTTT
TRBV12-3/TRBV12-4	TRBJ2-5	many	-	CASSLGAGVRETQYF	TGTGCCAGCAGTTTAGGGGCAGGGGTTAGGGAGACCCAGTACTTC
TRBV7-2	TRBJ2-3	many	-	CASSSLWGSDTQYF	TGTGCCAGCAGCTCCCTCTGGGGGTCAGATACGCAGTATTTT
TRBV7-9	TRBJ1-1	many	-	CASRQQGRVNTEAFF	TGTGCCAGCAGACAGCAGGGGAGGGTCAACACTGAAGCTTTCTTT
TRBV6-2/TRBV6-3	TRBJ2-7	many	-	CASSLPGPSYEQYF	TGTGCCAGCAGTTTGCCGGGGCCCTCCTACGAGCAGTACTTC
TRBV6-5	TRBJ1-4	many	-	CASSYGGPMSREKLFF	TGTGCCAGCAGTTACGGGGGCCCCATGAGCCGAGAAAAACTGTTTTTT
TRBV12-3/TRBV12-4	TRBJ2-1	many	TRBD1	CASSPPGEAGGFYNEQFF	TGTGCCAGCAGCCCCCCCGGGGAGGCAGGGGGCTTTTACAATGAGCAGTTCTTC
TRBV12-3/TRBV12-4	TRBJ1-4	many	-	CASSFDRLNEKLFF	TGTGCCAGCAGTTTCGACAGACTTAATGAAAAACTGTTTTTT
TRBV20-1	TRBJ2-5	many	TRBD2	CSARGLAGGQETQYF	TGCAGTGCTAGGGGACTAGCGGGGGGCCAAGAGACCCAGTACTTC
TRBV2	TRBJ2-3	many	-	CASSTMADTQYF	TGTGCCAGCAGTACCATGGCAGATACGCAGTATTTT
TRBV19	TRBJ1-2	many	-	CASSMDNYGYTF	TGTGCCAGTAGTATGGACAACTATGGCTACACCTTC
TRBV7-9	TRBJ1-6	many	TRBD1	CASSSRDRVNSPLHF	TGTGCCAGCAGCTCCCGGGACAGGGTTAATTCACCCCTCCACTTT
TRBV11-2	TRBJ1-2	many	TRBD1	CASSPGQGWGYTF	TGTGCCAGCAGCCCCGGACAGGGATGGGGCTACACCTTC
TRBV19	TRBJ1-1	many	TRBD1	CASSIRAGGLNTEAFF	TGTGCCAGTAGTATAAGGGCAGGGGGCTTGAACACTGAAGCTTTCTTT
TRBV7-2	TRBJ2-3	many	TRBD2	CASSLGLAGVIRDTQYF	TGTGCCAGCAGCTTGGGACTAGCGGGGGTAATCCGGGATACGCAGTATTTT
TRBV7-9	TRBJ2-2	many	-	CASSLRARVHTGELFF	TGTGCCAGCAGCTTACGTGCCAGGGTCCACACCGGGGAGCTGTTTTTT
TRBV5-1	TRBJ1-1	many	-	CASSSSPENTEAFF	TGCGCCAGCAGCTCGTCCCCAGAGAACACTGAAGCTTTCTTT
TRBV7-2	TRBJ1-2	many	-	CASSFPGSGYTF	TGTGCCAGCAGCTTCCCAGGGAGCGGCTACACCTTC
TRBV12-3/TRBV12-4	TRBJ1-2	many	-	CASSQRPPKDYGYTF	TGTGCCAGCAGTCAGCGCCCTCCCAAGGACTATGGCTACACCTTC
TRBV19	TRBJ1-5	many	-	CASSIGASASYSNQPQHF	TGTGCCAGTAGTATAGGGGCTTCAGCGTCCTATAGCAATCAGCCCCAGCATTTT
TRBV20-1	TRBJ1-2	many	-	CSANRRQGPFNYGYTF	TGCAGTGCCAACCGACGCCAAGGGCCTTTTAACTATGGCTACACCTTC
TRBV15	TRBJ1-2	many	-	CATSRAQYGYTF	TGTGCCACCAGCCGAGCCCAGTATGGCTACACCTTC
TRBV20-1	TRBJ1-2	many	TRBD1	CSASTRQGAFYGYTF	TGCAGTGCTAGTACTCGGCAGGGGGCCTTTTATGGCTACACCTTC
TRBV10-2	TRBJ1-1	-	-	CASRGDRPGAFF	TGCGCCAGCAGGGGTGACAGGCCCGGCGCTTTCTTT
TRBV5-5	TRBJ1-6	many	-	CASSATVGGSPLHF	TGTGCCAGCAGCGCGACGGTGGGCGGTTCACCCCTCCACTTT
TRBV28	TRBJ1-1	many	TRBD1	CASSMTGGETEAFF	TGTGCCAGCAGTATGACAGGGGGAGAAACTGAAGCTTTCTTT
TRBV5-1	TRBJ2-2	many	-	CASSSTPVTAAGELFF	TGCGCCAGCAGCTCCACCCCGGTGACAGCCGCCGGGGAGCTGTTTTTT
TRBV5-4	TRBJ2-7	many	-	CASRRRGGSSYEQYF	TGTGCCAGCAGACGCAGGGGGGGAAGCTCCTACGAGCAGTACTTC
TRBV12-3/TRBV12-4	TRBJ2-4	many	-	CASKRIQYF	TGTGCCAGCAAGCGCATTCAGTACTTC